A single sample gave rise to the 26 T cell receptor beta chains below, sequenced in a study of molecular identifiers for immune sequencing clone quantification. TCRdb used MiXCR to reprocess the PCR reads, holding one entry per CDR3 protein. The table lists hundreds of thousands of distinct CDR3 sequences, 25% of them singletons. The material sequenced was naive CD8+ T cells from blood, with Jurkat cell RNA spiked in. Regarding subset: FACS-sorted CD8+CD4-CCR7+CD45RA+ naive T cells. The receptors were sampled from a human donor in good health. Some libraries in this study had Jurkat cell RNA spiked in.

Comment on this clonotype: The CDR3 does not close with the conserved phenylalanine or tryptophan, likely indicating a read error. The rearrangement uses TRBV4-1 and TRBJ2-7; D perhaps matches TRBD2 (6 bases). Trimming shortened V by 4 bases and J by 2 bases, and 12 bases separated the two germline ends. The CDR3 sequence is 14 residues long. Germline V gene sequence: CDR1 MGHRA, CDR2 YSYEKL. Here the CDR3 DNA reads TGCGCCAGCAGCCCGCGGGACGGGACCTACGAGCAGTACATC. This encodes CASSPRDGTYEQYI.

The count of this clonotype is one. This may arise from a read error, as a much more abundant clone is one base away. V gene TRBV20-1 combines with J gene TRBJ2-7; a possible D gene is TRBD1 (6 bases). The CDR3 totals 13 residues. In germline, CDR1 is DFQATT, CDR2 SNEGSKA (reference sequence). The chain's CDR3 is CSASYGRGYVQYF. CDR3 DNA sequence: TGCAGTGCTAGTTACGGCAGGGGTTACGTGCAGTACTTC.

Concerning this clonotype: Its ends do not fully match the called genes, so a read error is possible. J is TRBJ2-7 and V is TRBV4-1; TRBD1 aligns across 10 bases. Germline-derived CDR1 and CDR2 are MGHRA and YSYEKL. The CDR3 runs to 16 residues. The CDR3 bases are TGCGCCCGCAGCCAGAGTGTCGGGACAGGGGCCTACGAGCAGTACTTC. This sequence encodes CARSQSVGTGAYEQYF.

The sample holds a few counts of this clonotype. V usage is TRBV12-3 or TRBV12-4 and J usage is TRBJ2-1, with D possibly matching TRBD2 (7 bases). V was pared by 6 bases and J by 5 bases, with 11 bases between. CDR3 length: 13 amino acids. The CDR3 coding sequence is TGTGCCAGCAGGGGGGGGCGCCACAATGAGCAGTTCTTC. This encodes CASRGGRHNEQFF.

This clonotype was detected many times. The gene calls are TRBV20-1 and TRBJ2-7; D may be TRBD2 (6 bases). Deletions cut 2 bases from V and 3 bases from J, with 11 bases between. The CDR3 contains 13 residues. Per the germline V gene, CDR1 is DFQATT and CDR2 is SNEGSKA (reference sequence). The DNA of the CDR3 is TGCAGTGCTAGATCTCTAGCGAACTACGAGCAGTACTTC. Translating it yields CSARSLANYEQYF.

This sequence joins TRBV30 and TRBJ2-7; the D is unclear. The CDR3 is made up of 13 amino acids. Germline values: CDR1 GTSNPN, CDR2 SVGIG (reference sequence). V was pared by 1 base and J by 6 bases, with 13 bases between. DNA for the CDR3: TGTGCCTGGAGTGCTGTGGGGTACGCCGAGCAGTACTTC. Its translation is CAWSAVGYAEQYF.

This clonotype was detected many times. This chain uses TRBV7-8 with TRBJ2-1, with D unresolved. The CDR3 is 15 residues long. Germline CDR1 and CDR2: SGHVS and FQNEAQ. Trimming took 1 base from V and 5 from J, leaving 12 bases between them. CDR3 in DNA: TGTGCCAGCAGCTTAGGGGTAGGAGTTAACAATGAGCAGTTCTTC. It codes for CASSLGVGVNNEQFF.

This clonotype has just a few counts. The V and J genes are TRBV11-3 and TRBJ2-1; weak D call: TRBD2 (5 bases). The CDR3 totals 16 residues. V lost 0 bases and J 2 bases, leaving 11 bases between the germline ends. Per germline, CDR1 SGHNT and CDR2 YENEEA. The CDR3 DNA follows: TGTGCCAGCAGCTTAGATACTAGGACTCCCTACAATGAGCAGTTCTTC. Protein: CASSLDTRTPYNEQFF.

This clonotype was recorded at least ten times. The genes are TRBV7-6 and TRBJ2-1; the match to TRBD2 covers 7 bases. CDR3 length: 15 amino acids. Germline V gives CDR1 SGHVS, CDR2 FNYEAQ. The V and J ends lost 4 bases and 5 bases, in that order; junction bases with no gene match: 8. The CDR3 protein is CASSSQRGPNNEQFF. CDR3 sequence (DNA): TGTGCCAGCAGCTCCCAGCGGGGCCCCAACAATGAGCAGTTCTTC.

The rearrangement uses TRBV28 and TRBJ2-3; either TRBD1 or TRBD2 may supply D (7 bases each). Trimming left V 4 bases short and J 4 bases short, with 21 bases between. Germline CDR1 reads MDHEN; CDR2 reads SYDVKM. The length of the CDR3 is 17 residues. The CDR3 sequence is CASSSPWGGQGADTQYF. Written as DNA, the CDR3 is TGTGCCAGCAGTTCCCCCTGGGGGGGGCAGGGGGCAGATACGCAGTATTTT.

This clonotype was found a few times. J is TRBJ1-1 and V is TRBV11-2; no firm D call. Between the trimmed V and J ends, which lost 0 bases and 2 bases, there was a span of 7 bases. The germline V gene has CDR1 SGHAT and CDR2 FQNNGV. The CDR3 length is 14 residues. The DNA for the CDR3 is TGTGCCAGCAGCTTAGATTACGGTAACACTGAAGCTTTCTTT. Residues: CASSLDYGNTEAFF.

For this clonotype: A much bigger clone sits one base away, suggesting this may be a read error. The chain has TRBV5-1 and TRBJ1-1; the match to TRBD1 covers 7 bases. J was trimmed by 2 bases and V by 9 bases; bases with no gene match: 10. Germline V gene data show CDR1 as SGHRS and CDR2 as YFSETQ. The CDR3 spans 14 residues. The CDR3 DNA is TGCGCCAACAGACCGGGACAGCAAAACACTGAAGCTTTCTTT. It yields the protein CANRPGQQNTEAFF.

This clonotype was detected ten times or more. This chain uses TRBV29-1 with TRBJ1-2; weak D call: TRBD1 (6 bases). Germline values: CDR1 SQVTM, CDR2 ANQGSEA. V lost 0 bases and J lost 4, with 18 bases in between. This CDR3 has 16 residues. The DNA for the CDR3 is TGCAGCGTTGAAGACCACACCAGGGGTTCTCTCTATGGCTACACCTTC. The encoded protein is CSVEDHTRGSLYGYTF.

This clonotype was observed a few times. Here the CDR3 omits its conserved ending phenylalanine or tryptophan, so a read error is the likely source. The CDR3 DNA follows: TGTGCCAGCAGCTTAGTCCCGCCAGGGGGCAACACCGGGGAGCTGTTTTCT. Its translation is CASSLVPPGGNTGELFS. The V and J genes are TRBV7-9 and TRBJ2-2; the match to TRBD1 covers 8 bases. From germline, CDR1 is SEHNR and CDR2 FQNEAQ (reference sequence). There are 17 residues in the CDR3. With V trimmed by 1 base and J by 2 bases, 6 bases remained unmatched.

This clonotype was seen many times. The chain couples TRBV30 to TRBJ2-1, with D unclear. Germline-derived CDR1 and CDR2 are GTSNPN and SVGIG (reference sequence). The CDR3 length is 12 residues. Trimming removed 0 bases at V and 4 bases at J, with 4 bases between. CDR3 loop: CAWSVRYNEQFF. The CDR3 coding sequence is TGTGCCTGGAGTGTACGATACAATGAGCAGTTCTTC.

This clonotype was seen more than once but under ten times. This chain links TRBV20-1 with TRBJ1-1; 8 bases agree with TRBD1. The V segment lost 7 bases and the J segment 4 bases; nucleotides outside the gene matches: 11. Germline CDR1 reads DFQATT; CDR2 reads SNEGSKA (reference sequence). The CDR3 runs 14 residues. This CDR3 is CSGTPETGVTEAFF. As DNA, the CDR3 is TGCAGTGGAACCCCCGAGACAGGGGTCACTGAAGCTTTCTTT.

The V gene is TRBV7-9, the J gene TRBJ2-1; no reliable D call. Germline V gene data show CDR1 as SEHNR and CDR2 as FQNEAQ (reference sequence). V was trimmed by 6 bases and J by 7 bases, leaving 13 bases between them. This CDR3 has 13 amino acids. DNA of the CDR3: TGTGCCAGCAGGAGGCCTGATCGGAATGAGCAGTTCTTC. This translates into CASRRPDRNEQFF.

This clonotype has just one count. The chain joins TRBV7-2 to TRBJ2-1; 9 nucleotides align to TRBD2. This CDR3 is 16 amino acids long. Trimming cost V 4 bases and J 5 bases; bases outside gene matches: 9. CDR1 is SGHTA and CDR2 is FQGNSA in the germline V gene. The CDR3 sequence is CASSSRAGGLDNEQFF. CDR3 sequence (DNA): TGTGCCAGCAGCTCGCGGGCGGGGGGGCTCGACAATGAGCAGTTCTTC.

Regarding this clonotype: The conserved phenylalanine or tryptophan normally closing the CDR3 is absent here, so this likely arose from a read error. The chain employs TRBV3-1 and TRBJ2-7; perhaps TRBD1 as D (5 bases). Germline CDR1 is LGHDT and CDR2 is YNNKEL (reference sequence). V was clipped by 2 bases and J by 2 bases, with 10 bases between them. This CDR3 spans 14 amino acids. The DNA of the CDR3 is TGTGCCAGCAGCCAATCGGACACCACCTACGAGCAGTACTAC. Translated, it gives CASSQSDTTYEQYY.

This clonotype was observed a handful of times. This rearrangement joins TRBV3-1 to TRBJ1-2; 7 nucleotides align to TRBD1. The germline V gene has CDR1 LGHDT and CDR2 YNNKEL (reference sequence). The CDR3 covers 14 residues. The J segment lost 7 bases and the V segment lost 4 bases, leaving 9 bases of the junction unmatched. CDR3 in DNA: TGTGCCAGCAGCCCTGAAACAGACAGGGCTGGCTACACCTTC. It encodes CASSPETDRAGYTF.

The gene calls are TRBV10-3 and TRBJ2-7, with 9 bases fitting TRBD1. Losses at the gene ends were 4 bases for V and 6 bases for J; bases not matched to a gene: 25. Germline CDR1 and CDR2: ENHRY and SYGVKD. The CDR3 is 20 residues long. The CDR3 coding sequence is TGTGCCATCAGTGGCCTCTTCCGCCCGGGACAGGGAAGTGATTTCTTCGAGCAGTACTTC. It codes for CAISGLFRPGQGSDFFEQYF.

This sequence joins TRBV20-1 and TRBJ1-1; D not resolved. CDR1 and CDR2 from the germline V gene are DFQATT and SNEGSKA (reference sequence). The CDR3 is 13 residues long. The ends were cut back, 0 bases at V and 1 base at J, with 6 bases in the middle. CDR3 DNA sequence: TGCAGTGCTAGAGACGCACCGAACACTGAAGCTTTCTTT. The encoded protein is CSARDAPNTEAFF.

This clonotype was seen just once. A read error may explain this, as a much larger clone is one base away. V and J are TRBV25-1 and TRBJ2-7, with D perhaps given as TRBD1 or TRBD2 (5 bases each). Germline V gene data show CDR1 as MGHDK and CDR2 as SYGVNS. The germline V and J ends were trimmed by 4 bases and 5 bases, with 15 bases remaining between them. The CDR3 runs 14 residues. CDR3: CASSVLEGPHEQYF. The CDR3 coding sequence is TGTGCCAGCAGTGTGCTTGAGGGACCCCACGAGCAGTACTTC.

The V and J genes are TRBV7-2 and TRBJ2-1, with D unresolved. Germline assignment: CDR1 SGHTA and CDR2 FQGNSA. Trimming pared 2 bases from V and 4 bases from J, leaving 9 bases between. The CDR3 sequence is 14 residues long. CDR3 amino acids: CASSLLKGYNEQFF. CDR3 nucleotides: TGTGCCAGCAGCTTATTAAAGGGATACAATGAGCAGTTCTTC. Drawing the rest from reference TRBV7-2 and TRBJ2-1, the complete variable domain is GAGVSQSPSNKVTEKGKDVELRCDPISGHTALYWYRQSLGQGLEFLIYFQGNSAPDKSGLPSDRFSAERTGGSVSTLTIQRTQQEDSAVYLCASSLLKGYNEQFFGPGTRLTVL.

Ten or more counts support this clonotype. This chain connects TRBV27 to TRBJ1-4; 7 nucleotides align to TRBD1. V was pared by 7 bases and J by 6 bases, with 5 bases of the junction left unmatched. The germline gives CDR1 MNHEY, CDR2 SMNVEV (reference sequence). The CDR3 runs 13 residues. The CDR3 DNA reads TGTGCCAGCAAGGGCAGGGGGTATGAAAAACTGTTTTTT. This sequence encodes CASKGRGYEKLFF.

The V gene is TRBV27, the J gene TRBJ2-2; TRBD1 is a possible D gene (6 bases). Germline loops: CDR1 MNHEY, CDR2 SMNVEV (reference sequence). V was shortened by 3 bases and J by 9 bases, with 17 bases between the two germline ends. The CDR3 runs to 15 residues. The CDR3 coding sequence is TGTGCCAGCAGTTTCCATTCACAGGGTTTGAGGGAGCTGTTTTTT. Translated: CASSFHSQGLRELFF.